Each of the 25 T cell receptor beta chains below was sequenced from the same sample in a study of T cell repertoires in cytomegalovirus infection. A single record per CDR3 protein comes from TCRdb applying MiXCR to the reads. The table lists a few hundred thousand distinct CDR3 sequences, less than 30% of them singletons. The sequenced material came from PBMCs. These receptors came from a human donor in good health (CMV status not recorded). Some clones in this sample may be carry-over from other donors' samples.

The rearrangement joins TRBV6-1 to TRBJ2-5; TRBD1 matches at 8 bases. The length of the CDR3 is 15 residues. V dropped 7 bases and J dropped 2; count of bases not matched to a gene: 9. The V gene's germline CDR1 is MNHNS and CDR2 SASEGT. In DNA, the CDR3 is TGTGCCAGCAAGGGGACAGGAGGATTTCAAGAGACCCAGTACTTC. This gives the protein CASKGTGGFQETQYF.

The rearrangement uses TRBV29-1 and TRBJ1-2; 7 nucleotides line up with TRBD1. V shed 5 bases and J 3 bases; nucleotides not matched to a gene: 6. The CDR3 totals 13 residues. Germline V gene sequence: CDR1 SQVTM, CDR2 ANQGSEA. The CDR3 region has the DNA TGCAGCGTTCCCGGGACAGATTACTATGGCTACACCTTC. It encodes CSVPGTDYYGYTF. The full variable domain, its missing parts supplied by reference TRBV29-1 and TRBJ1-2, is SAVISQKPSRDICQRGTSLTIQCQVDSQVTMMFWYRQQPGQSLTLIATANQGSEATYESGFVIDKFPISRPNLTFSTLTVSNMSPEDSSIYLCSVPGTDYYGYTFGSGTRLTVV.

CDR3: CSAGRGQETQYF. CDR3 DNA: TGCAGCGCGGGGAGGGGCCAAGAGACCCAGTACTTC. The genes are TRBV29-1 and TRBJ2-5; TRBD2 matches 7 bases. The V gene end was trimmed by 7 bases and the J gene end by 1 base; junction bases not matched to a gene: 3. This CDR3 region has 12 residues. The V gene's germline CDR1 is SQVTM and CDR2 ANQGSEA.

The chain recombines TRBV19 with TRBJ2-5, with D tentatively TRBD1 (6 bases). The CDR3 covers 13 residues. Trimming removed 9 bases at V and 4 bases at J, with 15 bases between. Looked up from germline, CDR1 is LNHDA and CDR2 is SQIVND (reference sequence). CDR3 sequence: CASSTGHGETQYF. The CDR3 nucleotides are TGTGCCAGCTCGACAGGCCATGGAGAGACCCAGTACTTC.

The chain joins TRBV6-8 to TRBJ2-2, with TRBD1 identical over 8 bases. CDR1 and CDR2 from the germline V gene are MNHGY and SAAAGT. The CDR3 totals 14 residues. Unmatched junction bases numbered 3, after V lost 2 bases and J lost 7 bases. DNA of the CDR3: TGTGCCAGCAGTTACGGGACAGGCATCGGGGAGCTGTTTTTT. Amino acids: CASSYGTGIGELFF.

This chain connects TRBV6-2 or TRBV6-3 to TRBJ2-1; D uncertain. The length of the CDR3 is 15 residues. Trimming left V 10 bases short and J 0 bases short, with 16 bases between. The germline CDR1 and CDR2 sequences are MNHEY and SVGEGT. CDR3 amino acids: CATTDTLSSYNEQFF. CDR3 DNA: TGTGCCACGACGGATACCCTGAGCTCCTACAATGAGCAGTTCTTC.

The table lists this clonotype with many counts. This chain joins TRBV7-2 and TRBJ2-5, with D possibly matching TRBD1 (5 bases). CDR1 is SGHTA, CDR2 FQGNSA, per germline. V was cut by 1 base and J by 3 bases, with 6 bases left in between. The CDR3 totals 13 residues. CDR3 sequence (DNA): TGTGCCAGCAGCTTAGTCAGGGAAGAGACCCAGTACTTC. Translated, it gives CASSLVREETQYF.

To note about this clonotype: One end of the junction does not line up with germline, which may come from a read error. The V call is TRBV5-6, the J call TRBJ2-7; TRBD1 matches at 7 bases. The germline V gene encodes CDR1 SGHDT and CDR2 YYEEEE. There are 11 residues in the CDR3. The CDR3 region is CASSVPGTASF. The CDR3 region has the DNA TGTGCCAGCAGCGTCCCCGGGACAGCCAGCTTC.

This clonotype occurred a few times. The junction differs from germline at one of its ends, possibly a read error. The chain joins TRBV20-1 to TRBJ2-5; D gene ambiguous. CDR1 and CDR2 (germline): DFQATT, SNEGSKA (reference sequence). This CDR3 has 13 residues. The CDR3 bases are TGCAGTGCCAGAGCTGGGAACCCCAAGACCCAGTACTTC. The encoded protein is CSARAGNPKTQYF.

The table lists this clonotype with a count of one. The chain combines TRBV9 with TRBJ1-1; 9 bases are shared with TRBD1. The CDR3 runs 16 residues. Per the germline V gene, CDR1 is SGDLS and CDR2 is YYNGEE. Trimming at V came to 0 bases and at J to 0 bases, leaving 3 bases not matched to a gene. The CDR3 here is CASSVVGQGMNTEAFF. The CDR3 DNA is TGTGCCAGCAGCGTAGTGGGACAGGGCATGAACACTGAAGCTTTCTTT.

This clonotype has a handful of counts. The gene calls are TRBV27 and TRBJ2-2; the D is unclear. The CDR3 has 12 residues. V shed 8 bases and J shed 5 bases, with 9 bases lying between them. Germline lookup yields CDR1 MNHEY and CDR2 SMNVEV (reference sequence). For the CDR3, the DNA is TGTGCCAGCCTGGCCCCAACCGGGGAGCTGTTTTTT. It is translated as CASLAPTGELFF.

This clonotype has a handful of counts. The chain employs TRBV11-2 and TRBJ2-5; TRBD2 aligns across 8 bases. The CDR3 loop spans 15 amino acids. Germline lookup yields CDR1 SGHAT and CDR2 FQNNGV. The V segment lost 1 base and the J segment 2 bases; nucleotides outside the gene matches: 3. CDR3: CASSLGQRGQETQYF. CDR3 DNA sequence: TGTGCCAGCAGCTTAGGGCAGCGGGGGCAAGAGACCCAGTACTTC.

This clonotype was counted a few times. This sequence joins TRBV7-3 and TRBJ2-3; 7 positions agree with TRBD2. This CDR3 region has 15 residues. Germline CDR1 reads SGHTA; CDR2 reads FQGTGA. J was trimmed by 2 bases and V by 5 bases; bases with no gene match: 7. DNA of the CDR3: TGTGCCAGCAGCCCGCGGAGCGGGATCACAGATACGCAGTATTTT. Its translation: CASSPRSGITDTQYF.

This clonotype appeared a few times. J is TRBJ2-7 and V is TRBV10-3; D is possibly TRBD2 (6 bases). CDR3 length equals 12 residues. The V gene lost 8 bases and the J gene lost 0 bases, with 8 bases spanning the gap. CDR1 is ENHRY, CDR2 SYGVKD, per germline. The CDR3 DNA sequence: TGTGCCATCGACGGGAGCTCCTACGAGCAGTACTTC. Amino acids: CAIDGSSYEQYF.

The chain links TRBV6-2 or TRBV6-3 to TRBJ1-2, with TRBD1 as a possible D gene (5 bases). The germline gives CDR1 MNHEY, CDR2 SVGEGT. This CDR3 contains 12 residues. V was shortened by 7 bases and J by 4 bases, with 10 bases between the two germline ends. CDR3 sequence (DNA): TGTGCCAGCACCCAGGGAAGCTATGGCTACACCTTC. Protein: CASTQGSYGYTF.

This clonotype has more than one count but fewer than ten. V usage is TRBV25-1 and J usage is TRBJ2-2; 8 nucleotides agree with TRBD1. After removal of 1 base from V and 1 base from J, the junction contained 2 bases not matched to a gene. The CDR3 sequence is 16 residues long. In germline, CDR1 is MGHDK, CDR2 SYGVNS. The CDR3 coding sequence is TGTGCCAGCAGTGAATTCAGGGGGCGGAACACCGGGGAGCTGTTTTTT. Its translation is CASSEFRGRNTGELFF.

This sequence joins TRBV28 and TRBJ1-2; TRBD1 matches 9 bases. V lost 4 bases and J lost 7; bases outside the gene matches: 4. The length of the CDR3 is 13 residues. The germline V gene encodes CDR1 MDHEN and CDR2 SYDVKM. CDR3 sequence reads: CASSWTGDPGYTF. The CDR3 DNA is TGTGCCAGCAGTTGGACAGGGGACCCTGGCTACACCTTC.

The rearrangement uses TRBV6-5 and TRBJ2-7; D is possibly TRBD2 (6 bases). This CDR3 region has 15 residues. Trimming took off 2 bases at V and 1 base at J, with 12 bases between the two ends. Germline CDR1 is MNHEY and CDR2 is SVGAGI. The chain's CDR3 is CASSYKLAQSYEQYF. The CDR3 bases are TGTGCCAGCAGTTACAAACTAGCTCAATCCTACGAGCAGTACTTC.

The rearrangement uses TRBV7-2 and TRBJ1-5, with D hard to call. Trimming pared 5 bases from V and 0 bases from J, leaving 11 bases between. The germline CDR1 and CDR2 sequences are SGHTA and FQGNSA. The CDR3 is 15 amino acids. CDR3 in DNA: TGTGCCAGCAGCCGATGGGGAGGTAGCAATCAGCCCCAGCATTTT. Residues: CASSRWGGSNQPQHF.

V usage is TRBV11-2 and J usage is TRBJ1-1; TRBD1 might be the D (5 bases). Trimming left V 5 bases short and J 4 bases short, with 14 bases between. Germline V lookup: CDR1 SGHAT, CDR2 FQNNGV. This CDR3 is 14 amino acids long. CDR3 region: CASSPREGSTEAFF. The CDR3 region has the DNA TGTGCCAGCAGCCCTCGCGAGGGGAGCACTGAAGCTTTCTTT.

The V gene is TRBV2, the J gene TRBJ1-6; D is unclear. Germline V gene lookup returns CDR1 SNHLY and CDR2 FYNNEI. V lost 7 bases to trimming and J lost 4 bases, with 5 bases between them. There are 12 residues in the CDR3. The CDR3 here is CASKQYNSPLHF. CDR3 DNA sequence: TGTGCCAGCAAACAGTATAATTCACCCCTCCACTTT. Full variable domain (outside the CDR3, taken from reference TRBV2 and TRBJ1-6): EPEVTQTPSHQVTQMGQEVILRCVPISNHLYFYWYRQILGQKVEFLVSFYNNEISEKSEIFDDQFSVERPDGSNFTLKIRSTKLEDSAMYFCASKQYNSPLHFGNGTRLTVT.

V usage is TRBV15 and J usage is TRBJ1-1; possible D gene TRBD1, 6 bases. The CDR3 loop spans 18 amino acids. V lost 1 base and J lost 6, with 24 bases in between. Per germline, CDR1 LNHNV and CDR2 YYDKDF (reference sequence). The CDR3 coding sequence is TGTGCCACCAGCAGAGGGGTAGGACAGACTCTTAGGAGACCTGAAGCTTTCTTT. Encoded protein: CATSRGVGQTLRRPEAFF.

This clonotype was observed a handful of times. V is TRBV20-1 and J is TRBJ2-1, with 14 nucleotides matching TRBD2. V gave up 6 bases and J gave up 9 bases; unmatched junction bases: 1. This CDR3 contains 12 residues. The germline CDR1 and CDR2 sequences are DFQATT and SNEGSKA (reference sequence). The CDR3 protein is CSAGTSGGEQFF. CDR3 nucleotide sequence: TGCAGTGCCGGGACTAGCGGGGGTGAGCAGTTCTTC.

The rearrangement links TRBV18 to TRBJ1-3, with no clear D. From germline, CDR1 is KGHSH and CDR2 LQKENI. The CDR3 covers 13 residues. Trimming pared 2 bases from V and 4 bases from J, leaving 6 bases between. This CDR3 reads CASSPGVGNTIYF. CDR3 nucleotide sequence: TGTGCCAGCTCACCAGGTGTGGGAAACACCATATATTTT.

This clonotype has just a few counts. The chain is built from TRBV20-1 and TRBJ2-2; TRBD2 matches 9 bases. The CDR3 runs to 17 residues. Germline V lookup: CDR1 DFQATT, CDR2 SNEGSKA (reference sequence). After removal of 0 bases from V and 7 bases from J, the junction contained 12 bases not matched to a gene. The CDR3 nucleotides read TGCAGTGCTAGAGATCCCCGGCTAGCGGGAATAGGCGGGGAGCTGTTTTTT. Its translation: CSARDPRLAGIGGELFF.